A selection of T cell receptor beta chains follows, all from one sample in a study of brain T cells in children with intractable seizures. The assay was immunoSEQ multiplex PCR, and TCRdb's table has in-frame clones only and misses some. This sample has 50,000 to 80,000 clones, with approximately 95% found just once. Sample: peripheral blood, taken at surgery. Receptors originate from a boy less than two years old with focal cortical dysplasia and intractable seizures. Each CDR3 is given with its conserved first and last residue. The order of the fields is CDR3 protein, CDR3 DNA, D gene, V gene, J gene, clone size. A D gene is named only where the DNA matches it firmly. The size entry is marked missing in some rows and otherwise reads once, few, many or a size class.

cdr3_aa: CASSLAVWQARHEQFF
cdr3_nt: TGTGCCAGCAGCTTAGCTGTGTGGCAGGCGAGGCATGAGCAGTTCTTC
d_call: .
v_call: TRBV7-9
j_call: TRBJ2-1
clone_size: .

cdr3_aa: CASSQDTGQEYEQYF
cdr3_nt: TGCGCCAGCAGCCAAGATACGGGACAAGAATACGAGCAGTACTTC
d_call: .
v_call: TRBV4-3
j_call: TRBJ2-7
clone_size: .

cdr3_aa: CASSLGGLAGVQETQYF
cdr3_nt: TGCGCCAGCAGCTTGGGGGGACTAGCGGGGGTCCAAGAGACCCAGTACTTC
d_call: TRBD2
v_call: TRBV5-1
j_call: TRBJ2-5
clone_size: once

cdr3_aa: CASSFSRTARDTQYF
cdr3_nt: TGCGCCAGCAGCTTCTCCCGGACAGCCCGAGATACGCAGTATTTT
d_call: .
v_call: TRBV5-1
j_call: TRBJ2-3
clone_size: .

cdr3_aa: CASSQTQQDRAFF
cdr3_nt: TGTGCCAGCAGCCAAACCCAACAGGATCGAGCTTTCTTT
d_call: .
v_call: TRBV3-1/TRBV3-2
j_call: TRBJ1-1
clone_size: .

cdr3_aa: CASSLGASGNTGELFF
cdr3_nt: TGTGCCAGCAGCTTGGGCGCTAGCGGCAACACCGGGGAGCTGTTTTTT
d_call: TRBD2
v_call: TRBV5-4
j_call: TRBJ2-2
clone_size: .

cdr3_aa: CASSFSGLGTGELFF
cdr3_nt: TGTGCCAGCAGCTTTTCCGGGCTGGGCACCGGGGAGCTGTTTTTT
d_call: .
v_call: TRBV7-9
j_call: TRBJ2-2
clone_size: .

cdr3_aa: CVRSSGLAGTPRDTQYF
cdr3_nt: TGTGTCAGAAGCTCTGGACTAGCGGGAACCCCCAGGGATACGCAGTATTTT
d_call: .
v_call: TRBV7-5
j_call: TRBJ2-3
clone_size: .

cdr3_aa: CATSDAGTGDYEQFF
cdr3_nt: TGTGCCACCAGTGACGCCGGGACAGGGGACTATGAGCAGTTCTTC
d_call: TRBD1
v_call: TRBV24-1
j_call: TRBJ2-1
clone_size: .

cdr3_aa: CASSPAPGSYEQYF
cdr3_nt: TGTGCCAGCAGCCCCGCGCCGGGCTCCTACGAGCAGTACTTC
d_call: .
v_call: TRBV11-2
j_call: TRBJ2-7
clone_size: .

cdr3_aa: CASSSYNEQFF
cdr3_nt: TGTGCCAGCAGTAGCTACAATGAGCAGTTCTTC
d_call: .
v_call: TRBV5-6
j_call: TRBJ2-1
clone_size: .

cdr3_aa: CASSSLAGGLETQYF
cdr3_nt: TGTGCCAGCAGCTCACTAGCGGGGGGTTTGGAGACCCAGTACTTC
d_call: TRBD2
v_call: TRBV7-7
j_call: TRBJ2-5
clone_size: .

cdr3_aa: CASSQDRAGGSEKLFF
cdr3_nt: TGTGCCAGCAGCCAAGATCGGGCGGGGGGGAGTGAAAAACTGTTTTTT
d_call: .
v_call: TRBV4-2
j_call: TRBJ1-4
clone_size: .

cdr3_aa: CASSLPFSTARSGYTF
cdr3_nt: TGTGCCAGCAGCTTGCCGTTTAGTACAGCCAGAAGCGGCTACACCTTC
d_call: .
v_call: TRBV5-8
j_call: TRBJ1-2
clone_size: .

cdr3_aa: CASSVDPPMTGSYGYTF
cdr3_nt: TGTGCCAGCAGCGTAGACCCCCCGATGACAGGGAGTTATGGCTACACCTTC
d_call: TRBD1
v_call: TRBV9
j_call: TRBJ1-2
clone_size: .

cdr3_aa: CASSARRQGGNNQPQHF
cdr3_nt: TGTGCCAGTAGTGCCCGCCGACAGGGAGGTAATAATCAGCCCCAGCATTTT
d_call: TRBD1
v_call: TRBV19
j_call: TRBJ1-5
clone_size: .

cdr3_aa: CASSLGLAGGEETQYF
cdr3_nt: TGTGCCAGCAGCTTAGGCCTAGCGGGGGGAGAAGAGACCCAGTACTTC
d_call: TRBD2
v_call: TRBV7-2
j_call: TRBJ2-5
clone_size: .

cdr3_aa: CASSITRSSYEQYF
cdr3_nt: TGTGCCAGTAGTATCACAAGGAGCTCCTACGAGCAGTACTTC
d_call: .
v_call: TRBV19
j_call: TRBJ2-7
clone_size: .

cdr3_aa: CASSASRSGSTTGELFF
cdr3_nt: TGTGCCAGCAGTGCAAGTCGGAGCGGATCAACTACCGGGGAGCTGTTTTTT
d_call: .
v_call: TRBV6-1
j_call: TRBJ2-2
clone_size: .

cdr3_aa: CASSLPSGSLYF
cdr3_nt: TGTGCCAGCAGCCTACCTAGCGGGAGCCTGTACTTC
d_call: TRBD2
v_call: TRBV5-6
j_call: TRBJ2-7
clone_size: .

cdr3_aa: CSARDRVVAFF
cdr3_nt: TGCAGTGCTAGAGATCGGGTTGTAGCTTTCTTT
d_call: .
v_call: TRBV20-1
j_call: TRBJ1-1
clone_size: .

cdr3_aa: CASSLDYAFGSYEQYF
cdr3_nt: TGTGCCAGCAGCCTCGACTATGCATTTGGGTCCTACGAGCAGTACTTC
d_call: .
v_call: TRBV7-3
j_call: TRBJ2-7
clone_size: .

cdr3_aa: CASSIDLERYTEAFF
cdr3_nt: TGTGCCAGTAGTATAGATCTCGAGCGGTACACTGAAGCTTTCTTT
d_call: .
v_call: TRBV19
j_call: TRBJ1-1
clone_size: .

cdr3_aa: CASSPPGRDFRRNEQFF
cdr3_nt: TGTGCCAGCAGTCCCCCTGGCAGGGATTTTCGACGCAATGAGCAGTTCTTC
d_call: .
v_call: TRBV2
j_call: TRBJ2-1
clone_size: .

cdr3_aa: CASSLEQARLLEQFF
cdr3_nt: TGTGCCAGCAGCTTAGAACAGGCTAGGTTGCTCGAGCAGTTCTTC
d_call: .
v_call: TRBV5-8
j_call: TRBJ2-1
clone_size: .

cdr3_aa: CASSPGQGRNEQFF
cdr3_nt: TGTGCCAGCAGCCCGGGACAGGGGAGGAATGAGCAGTTCTTC
d_call: TRBD1
v_call: TRBV7-2
j_call: TRBJ2-1
clone_size: .

cdr3_aa: CASTSGPKAFF
cdr3_nt: TGTGCCAGCACCTCGGGTCCTAAAGCTTTCTTT
d_call: .
v_call: TRBV12-3/TRBV12-4
j_call: TRBJ1-1
clone_size: .

cdr3_aa: CASSFRGSGPSSYEQYF
cdr3_nt: TGTGCCAGCAGCTTTCGGGGGAGCGGGCCCAGCTCCTACGAGCAGTACTTC
d_call: .
v_call: TRBV5-5
j_call: TRBJ2-7
clone_size: .

cdr3_aa: CSGSGQGWKAFF
cdr3_nt: TGCAGCGGCTCTGGACAGGGATGGAAAGCTTTCTTT
d_call: TRBD1
v_call: TRBV29-1
j_call: TRBJ1-1
clone_size: .

cdr3_aa: CASSLASQVPLSGNTIYF
cdr3_nt: TGTGCCAGCAGTTTAGCCTCGCAGGTACCCCTCTCTGGAAACACCATATATTTT
d_call: .
v_call: TRBV28
j_call: TRBJ1-3
clone_size: .

cdr3_aa: CASSPSLRDIYGYTF
cdr3_nt: TGTGCCAGCAGTCCTTCCCTCCGGGACATCTATGGCTACACCTTC
d_call: .
v_call: TRBV27
j_call: TRBJ1-2
clone_size: once

cdr3_aa: CASSYSGTADNEQFF
cdr3_nt: TGTGCCAGCAGTTACTCGGGGACAGCCGACAATGAGCAGTTCTTC
d_call: TRBD1
v_call: TRBV6-5
j_call: TRBJ2-1
clone_size: .

cdr3_aa: CASSSGTNTDTQYF
cdr3_nt: TGTGCCAGCAGTTCAGGGACTAACACAGATACGCAGTATTTT
d_call: TRBD2
v_call: TRBV28
j_call: TRBJ2-3
clone_size: .

cdr3_aa: CASSPGLAGGIYNEQFF
cdr3_nt: TGTGCCAGCAGTCCGGGACTAGCGGGAGGTATCTACAATGAGCAGTTCTTC
d_call: TRBD2
v_call: TRBV28
j_call: TRBJ2-1
clone_size: .

cdr3_aa: CASSLRGTGDYEQYF
cdr3_nt: TGTGCCAGCAGTTTACGGGGGACAGGCGACTACGAGCAGTACTTC
d_call: TRBD1
v_call: TRBV28
j_call: TRBJ2-7
clone_size: once

cdr3_aa: CASSLGLAGAIGELFF
cdr3_nt: TGTGCCAGCAGTCTAGGACTAGCGGGGGCGATCGGGGAGCTGTTTTTT
d_call: TRBD2
v_call: TRBV27
j_call: TRBJ2-2
clone_size: .

cdr3_aa: CASSPPRLAGAHEQYF
cdr3_nt: TGCGCCAGCAGCCCACCTAGACTAGCGGGAGCCCACGAGCAGTACTTC
d_call: TRBD2
v_call: TRBV4-1
j_call: TRBJ2-7
clone_size: .

cdr3_aa: CASSYSSGANVLTF
cdr3_nt: TGTGCCAGCAGTTACTCGTCCGGGGCCAACGTCCTGACTTTC
d_call: .
v_call: TRBV6-5
j_call: TRBJ2-6
clone_size: .

cdr3_aa: CSAAQSNYGYTF
cdr3_nt: TGCAGCGCCGCCCAAAGTAACTATGGCTACACCTTC
d_call: .
v_call: TRBV29-1
j_call: TRBJ1-2
clone_size: .

cdr3_aa: CASRQAKTGSTGELFF
cdr3_nt: TGCGCCAGCAGGCAGGCAAAGACAGGCTCCACCGGGGAGCTGTTTTTT
d_call: .
v_call: TRBV4-1
j_call: TRBJ2-2
clone_size: .

cdr3_aa: CASSRRQGGPFTDTQYF
cdr3_nt: TGTGCCAGCAGCAGACGCCAGGGGGGGCCCTTCACAGATACGCAGTATTTT
d_call: .
v_call: TRBV13
j_call: TRBJ2-3
clone_size: .

cdr3_aa: CASFRLAGVYNEQFF
cdr3_nt: TGCGCCAGCTTCCGACTAGCGGGGGTCTACAATGAGCAGTTCTTC
d_call: TRBD2
v_call: TRBV5-1
j_call: TRBJ2-1
clone_size: .

cdr3_aa: CASSLEDHYEQYF
cdr3_nt: TGCGCCAGCAGCCTGGAGGACCACTACGAGCAGTACTTC
d_call: .
v_call: TRBV5-1
j_call: TRBJ2-7
clone_size: .

cdr3_aa: CASSPGTGNSPLHF
cdr3_nt: TGTGCCAGCAGTCCCGGGACAGGAAATTCACCCCTCCACTTT
d_call: TRBD1
v_call: TRBV6-6
j_call: TRBJ1-6
clone_size: .

cdr3_aa: CASSQETANTEAFF
cdr3_nt: TGCGCCAGCAGCCAAGAGACAGCCAACACTGAAGCTTTCTTT
d_call: .
v_call: TRBV4-1
j_call: TRBJ1-1
clone_size: .

cdr3_aa: CASSFRRGPEAFF
cdr3_nt: TGTGCCAGCAGCTTCCGTAGGGGGCCTGAAGCTTTCTTT
d_call: TRBD1
v_call: TRBV5-4
j_call: TRBJ1-1
clone_size: .

cdr3_aa: CASELADDEQFF
cdr3_nt: TGTGCCAGCGAATTGGCCGACGATGAGCAGTTCTTC
d_call: .
v_call: TRBV6-5
j_call: TRBJ2-1
clone_size: .

cdr3_aa: CATEGQGSTDTQYF
cdr3_nt: TGTGCCACCGAAGGACAGGGGAGCACAGATACGCAGTATTTT
d_call: TRBD1
v_call: TRBV7-2
j_call: TRBJ2-3
clone_size: .

cdr3_aa: CASRGGQGPGIRRNTQYF
cdr3_nt: TGTGCCAGCAGGGGGGGACAGGGACCCGGGATACGCAGAAATACGCAGTATTTT
d_call: TRBD1
v_call: TRBV27
j_call: TRBJ2-3
clone_size: .

cdr3_aa: CAISGIGTGSEQYF
cdr3_nt: TGTGCCATCAGTGGGATCGGGACAGGGTCCGAGCAGTACTTC
d_call: TRBD1
v_call: TRBV10-3
j_call: TRBJ2-7
clone_size: .

cdr3_aa: CASRLGVKRGQNTEAFF
cdr3_nt: TGTGCCAGCAGATTGGGCGTAAAAAGGGGGCAGAACACTGAAGCTTTCTTT
d_call: TRBD1
v_call: TRBV27
j_call: TRBJ1-1
clone_size: .

cdr3_aa: CATTLSGDTSEKLFF
cdr3_nt: TGTGCCACCACCCTTAGTGGGGACACATCAGAAAAACTGTTTTTT
d_call: .
v_call: TRBV24-1
j_call: TRBJ1-4
clone_size: .

cdr3_aa: CASSTGLAGSYEQYF
cdr3_nt: TGTGCCAGTAGCACGGGACTAGCGGGCTCCTACGAGCAGTACTTC
d_call: TRBD2
v_call: TRBV19
j_call: TRBJ2-7
clone_size: .

cdr3_aa: CASSLDSSRVTTYEQYF
cdr3_nt: TGTGCCAGCAGCTTAGATTCAAGCAGGGTAACAACCTACGAGCAGTACTTC
d_call: .
v_call: TRBV11-2
j_call: TRBJ2-7
clone_size: once

cdr3_aa: CASSRDRSTETQYF
cdr3_nt: TGTGCCAGCAGCCGGGACAGATCCACAGAGACCCAGTACTTC
d_call: TRBD1
v_call: TRBV7-2
j_call: TRBJ2-5
clone_size: .

cdr3_aa: CASSVKFGGSTDTQYF
cdr3_nt: TGTGCCAGCAGTGTAAAATTTGGGGGGTCCACAGATACGCAGTATTTT
d_call: .
v_call: TRBV6-1
j_call: TRBJ2-3
clone_size: .